The clone carrying this T cell receptor (beta chain) came up many times. The antigen is undetermined. The germline gives CDR1 SGHVS, CDR2 FNYEAQ. CDR3 length equals 16 residues. V shed 3 bases and J shed 0 bases, with 14 bases lying between them. One entry per CDR3 protein results from TCRdb running MiXCR on the reads. The table includes 600,000 to 800,000 distinct CDR3 sequences, 20% to 25% detected once. The source of the sample is a study of T cell repertoires in cytomegalovirus infection. Study-level points and caveats: Predominance within the ex vivo response was attributable to HLA-C-restricted CMV-specific TCR beta clonotypes. People with CMV and the relevant HLA were identified by cumulative public TCR beta family frequency.

This sequence joins TRBV7-6 and TRBJ1-1; D unclear. The source of this sequence is a human donor in good health (CMV status not recorded). Some clones in this sample may be carry-over from other donors' samples. The specimen sequenced was CD8+ T cells from PBMCs. The chain's CDR3 is CASSLRFLGMNTEAFF. CDR3 bases: TGTGCCAGCAGCTTGCGCTTCTTAGGAATGAACACTGAAGCTTTCTTT.